The 17 T cell receptor beta chains below were found in one sample sequenced in a study of cytomegalovirus exposure and HLA in healthy donors. The PCR employed 60 Vbeta primers together with 13 Jbeta primers. Profiled with immunoSEQ multiplex PCR; TCRdb holds only in-frame clones, not every one. The sample holds some 120,000 clones, about 78% seen once. The sample was PBMCs. Every receptor here comes from a young man in good health and CMV-seronegative.

The V and J genes are TRBV18 and TRBJ2-7, with D maybe TRBD2 (7 bases). The CDR3 covers 14 residues. V was trimmed by 3 bases and J by 5 bases, leaving 14 bases between them. Germline loops: CDR1 KGHSH, CDR2 LQKENI. The CDR3 sequence is CASSPGGARDEQYF. DNA for the CDR3: TGTGCCAGCTCACCTGGGGGGGCGCGGGACGAGCAGTACTTC.

This sequence joins TRBV9 and TRBJ1-1; unclear D gene. Germline CDR1 reads SGDLS; CDR2 reads YYNGEE. The CDR3 runs to 14 residues. Trimming removed 0 bases from V and 1 base from J, with 7 bases in between. In nucleotides, the CDR3 is TGTGCCAGCAGCGTAGGGCAGCGGAACACTGAAGCTTTCTTT. Protein: CASSVGQRNTEAFF.

The chain joins TRBV19 to TRBJ2-2; D unresolved. The length of the CDR3 is 12 residues. Per the germline V gene, CDR1 is LNHDA and CDR2 is SQIVND (reference sequence). Trimming pared 5 bases from V and 4 bases from J, leaving 5 bases between. CDR3 protein: CASSPRTGELFF. The CDR3 region has the DNA TGTGCCAGTAGTCCCCGCACCGGGGAGCTGTTTTTT.

This chain links TRBV28 with TRBJ1-6; the D is unclear. Germline lookup yields CDR1 MDHEN and CDR2 SYDVKM. The CDR3 covers 13 residues. V was cut by 5 bases and J by 11 bases, with 13 bases left in between. The DNA for the CDR3 is TGTGCCAGCAGTCCGCCCGGGGAAACACCCCTCCACTTT. It specifies CASSPPGETPLHF.

V is TRBV7-6 and J is TRBJ1-5, with D possibly being TRBD1 (5 bases). Trimming stripped 1 base from V and 5 bases from J, with 12 bases between. CDR3 length equals 15 residues. CDR1 is SGHVS, CDR2 FNYEAQ, per germline. CDR3 DNA: TGTGCCAGCAGCTTAGAGGTCGGGGACTATCAGCCCCAGCATTTT. It specifies CASSLEVGDYQPQHF.

The CDR3 bases are TGCGCCAGCAGGGCTAGCGTCGAGCAGTACTTC. Translating it yields CASRASVEQYF. The chain combines TRBV5-1 with TRBJ2-7, with D possibly TRBD2 on 6 matching bases. Germline CDR1 SGHRS, CDR2 YFSETQ. This CDR3 has 11 amino acids. V lost 5 bases and J 6 bases, leaving 9 bases between the germline ends.

V gene TRBV5-1 combines with J gene TRBJ2-3; TRBD1 aligns across 8 bases. CDR3 length: 16 residues. CDR1 and CDR2 from the germline V gene are SGHRS and YFSETQ. Losses at the gene ends were 4 bases for V and 4 bases for J; bases not matched to a gene: 11. The CDR3: CASSPGAGGQADTQYF. CDR3 sequence (DNA): TGCGCCAGCAGCCCCGGCGCAGGGGGACAGGCAGATACGCAGTATTTT.

This clone was recorded only once. The CDR3 spells CASSEGTTAYGYTF. As DNA, the CDR3 is TGTGCCAGCAGCGAAGGGACAACTGCCTATGGCTACACCTTC. The rearrangement links TRBV9 to TRBJ1-2, with D maybe TRBD1 (6 bases). Germline V gives CDR1 SGDLS, CDR2 YYNGEE. V gave up 3 bases and J gave up 4 bases, with 13 bases separating them. The CDR3 contains 14 residues.

This clone was seen just once. The chain recombines TRBV2 with TRBJ2-5; perhaps TRBD1 as D (6 bases). Trimming removed 6 bases at V and 5 bases at J, with 13 bases between. CDR3 length: 13 residues. Germline V gene sequence: CDR1 SNHLY, CDR2 FYNNEI. The CDR3 sequence is CASRVDRMETQYF. The CDR3 DNA follows: TGTGCCAGCAGAGTTGACAGGATGGAGACCCAGTACTTC.

The gene calls are TRBV5-4 and TRBJ2-5, with 8 bases aligning to TRBD2. Germline V gives CDR1 SGHNT, CDR2 YYREEE (reference sequence). With 1 base clipped from V and 0 bases from J, the junction kept 11 bases outside the gene matches. This CDR3 spans 18 amino acids. Here the CDR3 DNA reads TGTGCCAGCAGCTTGTTAGTATCTGGCGGGGGGTACCAAGAGACCCAGTACTTC. As protein: CASSLLVSGGGYQETQYF.

The gene calls are TRBV5-6 and TRBJ1-6; D uncertain. CDR3 length: 14 amino acids. V was pared by 2 bases and J by 7 bases, with 10 bases between. Germline CDR1 reads SGHDT; CDR2 reads YYEEEE. The CDR3 region is CASSLGRLNSPLHF. CDR3 bases: TGTGCCAGCAGCTTAGGGAGATTGAATTCACCCCTCCACTTT. The full variable domain, its missing parts supplied by reference TRBV5-6 and TRBJ1-6, is DAGVTQSPTHLIKTRGQQVTLRCSPKSGHDTVSWYQQALGQGPQFIFQYYEEEERQRGNFPDRFSGHQFPNYSSELNVNALLLGDSALYLCASSLGRLNSPLHFGNGTRLTVT.

The gene calls are TRBV4-1 and TRBJ1-2, with D possibly being TRBD1 (6 bases). The CDR3 is 14 residues long. CDR1 and CDR2 (germline): MGHRA, YSYEKL. V lost 1 base and J lost 8, with 14 bases in between. The CDR3 DNA is TGCGCCAGCAGCCAAGGGGGGGGCGCACAGGGCTACACCTTC. As protein: CASSQGGGAQGYTF.

The chain combines TRBV27 with TRBJ2-1; 8 nucleotides align to TRBD2. J lost 4 bases, V lost 5 bases, and 13 bases had no gene match. The CDR3 has 17 residues. Germline V lookup: CDR1 MNHEY, CDR2 SMNVEV (reference sequence). The CDR3 nucleotides read TGTGCCAGCAGTCCCCTCGCGGGGGGCAATCCTTACAATGAGCAGTTCTTC. This gives the protein CASSPLAGGNPYNEQFF.

The chain is built from TRBV6-5 and TRBJ1-2; possibly TRBD1 for D (6 bases). Germline V gives CDR1 MNHEY, CDR2 SVGAGI. CDR3 length: 15 residues. V was clipped by 7 bases and J by 0 bases, with 15 bases between them. The CDR3, as DNA: TGTGCCAGCACCCGGGCGGGGGCGTCTAACTATGGCTACACCTTC. Protein sequence: CASTRAGASNYGYTF.

The chain employs TRBV29-1 and TRBJ1-3; D gene ambiguous. CDR1 and CDR2 (germline): SQVTM, ANQGSEA. The length of the CDR3 is 14 residues. Trimming removed 3 bases from V and 0 bases from J, with 9 bases in between. CDR3 in DNA: TGCAGCGTTGAGAGACTCAACTCTGGAAACACCATATATTTT. Its translation is CSVERLNSGNTIYF.

The chain links TRBV5-8 to TRBJ2-7, with 7 bases aligning to TRBD1. The CDR3 loop spans 13 amino acids. V gave up 2 bases and J gave up 3 bases; unmatched junction bases: 2. Per germline, CDR1 SGHTS and CDR2 YDEGEE. The CDR3 DNA follows: TGTGCCAGCAGCTTAGACAGGGTCTACGAGCAGTACTTC. This encodes CASSLDRVYEQYF.

The CDR3 protein is CASSLFYLAGGKETQYF. The CDR3 DNA follows: TGTGCCAGCAGTTTATTTTATCTAGCGGGGGGAAAAGAGACCCAGTACTTC. V is TRBV28 and J is TRBJ2-5, with 11 bases lining up with TRBD2. V was clipped by 1 base and J by 3 bases; unmatched bases: 7. In germline, CDR1 is MDHEN, CDR2 SYDVKM. The CDR3 is made up of 17 amino acids.